This T cell receptor (beta chain) was retrieved from a study of blood T cell repertoires in COVID-19. The length of the CDR3 is 12 residues. Germline CDR1 and CDR2: KGHSH and LQKENI. V lost 4 bases and J lost 2, with 6 bases in between. Source study methods: Reference gene primers were amplified, and this amplification served to estimate nucleated cell counts. Sequencing was performed with immunoSEQ multiplex PCR; in TCRdb, only in-frame clones are kept and a portion is missing. The V and J calls and the clone size are those of that table, but D and trimming were determined from the DNA. The sample lists under 250,000 clones, about 86% occurring once.

The chain is built from TRBV18 and TRBJ2-7; tentatively, D is TRBD2 (5 bases). The sequence derives from a man in his sixties with acute or convalescent COVID-19. Sequenced sample: peripheral blood. The CDR3 here is CASSRGTYEQYF. The DNA of the CDR3 is TGTGCCAGCTCACGAGGGACCTACGAGCAGTACTTC.